This T cell receptor (beta chain) comes out of a study of beta chain features in type 1 diabetes. Whole-study results and caveats: Type 1 diabetes patients showed a moderate but significant shortening of TCRB CDR3s in all four CD4+ subsets. Whatever favoring of shorter templates PCR might show would apply equally to patients and controls.

A sort by CD45RO/CCR7/CD25/CD127/CD95/CD27 yielded CD4+ naive, central memory, regulatory and stem cell-like memory cells. All sorted populations exceeded 98% purity. Sequenced material consisted of expressed TCRB transcripts (all of the isolated RNA was reverse transcribed). Data came from immunoSEQ multiplex PCR; TCRdb stores just in-frame clones and leaves some out. The profile shows about 360,000 clones, roughly 13% of them singletons. Points on this clone: Antigen unknown.

The sequencing sample was made of naive CD4+ T cells from blood. This clonotype was sampled from a man aged 18 to 30 in good health.

In nucleotides, the CDR3 is TGTGCCAGCACCGAGGCGGGGGCCGCCGGGCCCCAGCATTTT. This encodes CASTEAGAAGPQHF. The genes are TRBV6-1 and TRBJ1-5; the D gene is possibly TRBD1 (6 bases). Germline V lookup: CDR1 MNHNS, CDR2 SASEGT. The CDR3 has 14 residues. The ends were cut back, 7 bases at V and 9 bases at J, with 19 bases in the middle.